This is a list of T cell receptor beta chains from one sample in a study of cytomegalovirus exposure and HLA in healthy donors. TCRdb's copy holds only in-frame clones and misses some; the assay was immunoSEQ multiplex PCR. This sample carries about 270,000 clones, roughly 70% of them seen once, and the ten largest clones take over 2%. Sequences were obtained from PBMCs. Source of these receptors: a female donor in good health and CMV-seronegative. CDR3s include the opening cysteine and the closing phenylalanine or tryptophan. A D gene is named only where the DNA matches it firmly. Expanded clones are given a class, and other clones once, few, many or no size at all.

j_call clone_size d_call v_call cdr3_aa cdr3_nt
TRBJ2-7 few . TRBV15 CATSRDASMYEEQYF TGTGCCACCAGCAGAGACGCCTCTATGTATGAAGAGCAGTACTTC
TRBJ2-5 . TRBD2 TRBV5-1 CASSLGLAGGAFQETQYF TGCGCCAGCAGCTTGGGACTAGCGGGAGGTGCCTTCCAAGAGACCCAGTACTTC
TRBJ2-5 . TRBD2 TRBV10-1 CASSEGSTSGAQETQYF TGCGCCAGCAGTGAAGGTTCCACTAGCGGGGCCCAAGAGACCCAGTACTTC
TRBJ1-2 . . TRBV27 CASTPGGSYGYTF TGTGCCAGCACCCCAGGAGGGAGTTATGGCTACACCTTC
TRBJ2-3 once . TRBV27 CASSFGQTTQYF TGTGCCAGCAGTTTTGGACAGACAACGCAGTATTTT
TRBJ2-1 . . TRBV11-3 CASSLTVSYNEQFF TGTGCCAGCAGCTTAACGGTTTCCTACAATGAGCAGTTCTTC
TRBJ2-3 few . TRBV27 CASSLSGAVPHTQYF TGTGCCAGCAGTTTATCGGGGGCAGTTCCTCATACGCAGTATTTT
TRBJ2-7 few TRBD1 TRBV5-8 CASPGQGHEQYF TGTGCCAGCCCGGGACAGGGCCACGAGCAGTACTTC
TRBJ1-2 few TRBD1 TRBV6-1 CASRTGDGYTF TGTGCCAGCAGGACAGGGGACGGCTACACCTTC
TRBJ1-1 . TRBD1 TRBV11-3 CASSIDRGGTEAFF TGTGCCAGCAGCATTGACAGGGGAGGCACTGAAGCTTTCTTT
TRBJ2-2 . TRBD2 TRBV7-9 CASSPSTSGSTTGELFF TGTGCCAGCAGCCCTTCGACTAGCGGGTCCACGACCGGGGAGCTGTTTTTT
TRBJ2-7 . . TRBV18 CASSSSDPYEQYF TGTGCCAGCTCATCATCAGATCCCTACGAGCAGTACTTC
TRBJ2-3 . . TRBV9 CASSVDAADTDTQYF TGTGCCAGCAGCGTAGACGCGGCGGACACAGATACGCAGTATTTT
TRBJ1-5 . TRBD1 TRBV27 CASRTTGGPQHF TGTGCCAGCAGGACGACAGGGGGGCCCCAGCATTTT
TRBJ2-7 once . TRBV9 CASSVDAQPIYEQYF TGTGCCAGCAGCGTAGACGCACAGCCAATCTACGAGCAGTACTTC
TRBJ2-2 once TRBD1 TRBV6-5 CASSQGAIGELFF TGTGCCAGCAGTCAGGGGGCGATCGGGGAGCTGTTTTTT
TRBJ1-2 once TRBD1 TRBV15 CATSREDRGDYGYTF TGTGCCACCAGCAGGGAGGACAGGGGTGACTATGGCTACACCTTC
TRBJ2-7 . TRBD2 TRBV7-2 CASSLLREKQYF TGTGCCAGCAGCTTACTGCGGGAGAAGCAGTACTTC
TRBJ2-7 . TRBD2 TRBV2 CASSEGFRDYHYEQYF TGTGCCAGCAGTGAAGGGTTCAGGGACTACCACTACGAGCAGTACTTC
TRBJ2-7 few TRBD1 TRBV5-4 CASSPDRAYSYEQYF TGTGCCAGCAGCCCTGACAGGGCCTACTCCTACGAGCAGTACTTC
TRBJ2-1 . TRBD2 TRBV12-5 CASGSGLAVYNEQFF TGTGCTAGTGGTTCGGGACTAGCAGTTTACAATGAGCAGTTCTTC
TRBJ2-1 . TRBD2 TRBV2 CASSDAGGRYNEQFF TGTGCCAGCAGCGACGCGGGGGGCCGGTACAATGAGCAGTTCTTC
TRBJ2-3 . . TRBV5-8 CASSSLTVSTDTQYF TGTGCCAGCAGCTCCCTGACAGTTAGCACAGATACGCAGTATTTT
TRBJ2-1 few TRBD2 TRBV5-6 CASSLGRGDPYNEQFF TGTGCCAGCAGCTTAGGTCGGGGGGACCCCTACAATGAGCAGTTCTTC
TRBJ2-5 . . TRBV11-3 CASPPEPTQGETQYF TGTGCCAGCCCCCCCGAGCCGACACAGGGAGAGACCCAGTACTTC
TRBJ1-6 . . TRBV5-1 CASSLALQGAPLHF TGCGCCAGCAGCTTGGCCTTACAAGGAGCACCCCTCCACTTT
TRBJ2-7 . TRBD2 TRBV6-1 CASSGGIAGVWYEQYF TGTGCCAGCAGTGGGGGAATAGCGGGAGTTTGGTACGAGCAGTACTTC
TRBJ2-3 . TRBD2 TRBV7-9 CASSPPGTSGSTDTQYF TGTGCCAGCAGCCCCCCCGGGACTAGCGGGAGCACAGATACGCAGTATTTT
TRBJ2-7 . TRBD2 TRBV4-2 CASSQEGTSGTRGDEQYF TGTGCCAGCAGCCAAGAGGGGACTAGCGGGACCAGGGGGGACGAGCAGTACTTC
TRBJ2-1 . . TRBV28 CASAVSGSYNEQFF TGTGCCAGCGCCGTAAGCGGGTCCTACAATGAGCAGTTCTTC
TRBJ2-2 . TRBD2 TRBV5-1 CASSLAGEAGELFF TGCGCCAGCAGCTTAGCGGGAGAGGCCGGGGAGCTGTTTTTT
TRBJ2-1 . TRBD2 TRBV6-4 CASSLSSGRNDEQFF TGTGCCAGCAGTCTTTCTAGCGGGAGGAATGATGAGCAGTTCTTC
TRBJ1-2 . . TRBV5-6 CASSLQSPYGYTF TGTGCCAGCAGCTTACAGTCACCCTATGGCTACACCTTC
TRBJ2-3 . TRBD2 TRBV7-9 CSSSRLGTMDTQYF TGTTCCAGCAGCCGTTTGGGGACTATGGATACGCAGTATTTT
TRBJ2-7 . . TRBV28 CASRKTGFSYEQYF TGTGCCAGCAGGAAAACAGGGTTCTCCTACGAGCAGTACTTC
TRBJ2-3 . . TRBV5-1 CASSSGTRGDTQYF TGCGCCAGCAGCTCCGGGACACGTGGAGATACGCAGTATTTT
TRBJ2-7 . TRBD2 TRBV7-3 CASSLSSGRGEQYF TGTGCCAGCAGCTTAAGCAGCGGGAGAGGCGAGCAGTACTTC
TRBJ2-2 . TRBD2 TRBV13 CASSFPPSGRVSELFF TGTGCCAGCAGCTTTCCGCCTAGCGGGAGGGTTTCGGAGCTGTTTTTT
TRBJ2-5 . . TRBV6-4 CASSARGGQETQYF TGTGCCAGCAGTGCCAGGGGCGGTCAAGAGACCCAGTACTTC
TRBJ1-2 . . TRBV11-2 CASSLERGRNYGYTF TGTGCCAGCAGCTTAGAGAGAGGGCGGAACTATGGCTACACCTTC
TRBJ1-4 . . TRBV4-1 CASSPSPGGEKLFF TGCGCCAGCAGCCCATCCCCGGGGGGGGAAAAACTGTTTTTT
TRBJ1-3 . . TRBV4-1 CASSQVAPASSGNTIYF TGCGCCAGCAGCCAAGTGGCGCCAGCGAGCTCTGGAAACACCATATATTTT
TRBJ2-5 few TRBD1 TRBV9 CASSTSTGQETQYF TGTGCCAGCAGCACATCGACAGGGCAAGAGACCCAGTACTTC
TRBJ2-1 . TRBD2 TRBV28 CASSLVGGRYNEQFF TGTGCCAGCAGTTTGGTAGGCGGGAGGTACAATGAGCAGTTCTTC
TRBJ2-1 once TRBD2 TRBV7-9 CASSLAGTNPSDEQFF TGTGCCAGCAGCTTAGCGGGGACTAACCCCTCCGATGAGCAGTTCTTC
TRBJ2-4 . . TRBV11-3 CASSLAPAALAKNIQYF TGTGCCAGCAGCTTAGCTCCAGCGGCACTAGCCAAAAACATTCAGTACTTC
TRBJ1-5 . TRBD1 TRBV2 CASLGTGGDNQPQHF TGTGCCAGCCTCGGGACAGGGGGGGACAATCAGCCCCAGCATTTT
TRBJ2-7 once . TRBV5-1 CASREGAYEQYF TGCGCCAGCAGGGAGGGAGCCTACGAGCAGTACTTC
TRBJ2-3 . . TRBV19 CASSPRQVSTDTQYF TGTGCCAGTAGTCCCCGACAGGTTAGCACAGATACGCAGTATTTT
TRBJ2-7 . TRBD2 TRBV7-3 CASSLMGGSDEQYF TGTGCCAGCAGCTTAATGGGGGGGTCGGACGAGCAGTACTTC
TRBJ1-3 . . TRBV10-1 CASSEHPSAGNTIYF TGCGCCAGCAGTGAGCATCCGAGCGCTGGAAACACCATATATTTT
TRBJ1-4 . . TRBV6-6 CASSYGPGTANEKLFF TGTGCCAGCAGTTACGGTCCCGGAACAGCTAATGAAAAACTGTTTTTT
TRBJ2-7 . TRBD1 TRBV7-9 CASSVGQGYDYEQYF TGTGCCAGCAGCGTAGGACAGGGTTACGACTACGAGCAGTACTTC
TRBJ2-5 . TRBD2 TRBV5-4 CASSRTSGTQTQYF TGTGCCAGCAGCCGGACTAGCGGCACGCAGACCCAGTACTTC
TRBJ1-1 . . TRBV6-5 CASIPTGHMNTEAFF TGTGCCAGCATTCCTACAGGGCACATGAACACTGAAGCTTTCTTT
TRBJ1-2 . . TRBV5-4 CASSSDGRAGYGYTF TGTGCCAGCAGCTCCGACGGAAGGGCGGGGTATGGCTACACCTTC
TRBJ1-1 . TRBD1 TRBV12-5 CASAPGQGDTEAFF TGTGCTAGTGCCCCGGGACAGGGAGACACTGAAGCTTTCTTT